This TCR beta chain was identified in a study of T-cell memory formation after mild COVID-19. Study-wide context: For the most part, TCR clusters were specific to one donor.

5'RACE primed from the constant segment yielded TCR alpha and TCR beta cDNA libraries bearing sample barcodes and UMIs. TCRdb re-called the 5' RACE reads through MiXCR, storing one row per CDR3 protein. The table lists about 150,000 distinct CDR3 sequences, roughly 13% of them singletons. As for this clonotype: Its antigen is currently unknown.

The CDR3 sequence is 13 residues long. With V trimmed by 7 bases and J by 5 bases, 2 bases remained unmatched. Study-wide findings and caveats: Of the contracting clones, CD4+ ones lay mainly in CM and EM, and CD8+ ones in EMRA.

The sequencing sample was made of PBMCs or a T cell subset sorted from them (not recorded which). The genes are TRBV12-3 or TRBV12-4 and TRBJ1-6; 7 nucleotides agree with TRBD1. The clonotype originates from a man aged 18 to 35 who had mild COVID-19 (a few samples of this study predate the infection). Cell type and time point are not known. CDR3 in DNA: TGTGCCAGCACCGGGACAGATAATTCACCCCTCCACTTT. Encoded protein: CASTGTDNSPLHF.